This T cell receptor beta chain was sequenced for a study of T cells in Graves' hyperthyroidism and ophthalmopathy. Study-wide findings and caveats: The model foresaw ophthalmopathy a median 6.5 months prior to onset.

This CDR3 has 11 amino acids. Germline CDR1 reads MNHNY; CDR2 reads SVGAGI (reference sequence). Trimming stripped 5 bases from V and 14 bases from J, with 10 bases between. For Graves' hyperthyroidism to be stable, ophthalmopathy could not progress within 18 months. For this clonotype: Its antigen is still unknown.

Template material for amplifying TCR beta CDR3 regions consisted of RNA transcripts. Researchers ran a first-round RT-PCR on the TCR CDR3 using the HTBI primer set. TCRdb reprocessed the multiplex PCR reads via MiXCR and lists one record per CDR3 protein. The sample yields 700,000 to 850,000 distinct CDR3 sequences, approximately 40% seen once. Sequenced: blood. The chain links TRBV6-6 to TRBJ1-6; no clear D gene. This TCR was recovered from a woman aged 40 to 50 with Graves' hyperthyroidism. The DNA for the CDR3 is TGTGCCAGCAGTGTGCAGGCGACCCTCCACTTT. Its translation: CASSVQATLHF.